This T cell receptor beta chain stems from a study of blood T cells in healthy people across ages. Study results and limitations: Diversity was higher, and naive CD4+ cells more numerous, in long-lived donors than in aged donors.

With regard to this clonotype: Its target is unknown. The junction departs from the called germline gene at one end, perhaps through a read error.

Roughly 9.8 milliliters of peripheral blood were drawn from each donor. Together with a sample-barcoded 5' primer, a J-beta primer mix was included in a second PCR lasting roughly 6 to 12 cycles. A template-switch adaptor containing 12 random nucleotides labeled each cDNA molecule. MiXCR was run by TCRdb on the 5' RACE reads, yielding one entry per CDR3 protein. The sample consists of around 1,800,000 distinct CDR3 sequences, around 40% of them appearing once. This CDR3 is 14 amino acids long. Germline V lookup: CDR1 LGHNA, CDR2 YSLEER. Material for sequencing was blood. The rearrangement uses TRBV4-3 and TRBJ2-7; D is ambiguous. With the DNA end fitting TRBJ2-5 better, the J assignment may be wrong. The source of this sequence is a human donor in good health. The CDR3 DNA follows: TGCGTCAGCAGCCAAACCTGGGCCGGAGAGACCCAGTACTTC. This encodes CVSSQTWAGETQYF.